Below, one T cell receptor beta chain is given with its context. This sample was included in a study of tumor-infiltrating lymphocytes in primary liver carcinoma. Researchers generated TCR beta cDNA from 500 to 600 ng of total RNA, relying on a constant-region primer. Three rounds of nested multiplex PCR with slightly modified ARM-PCR produced TCR beta libraries. The first two PCR rounds used TRBV1-TRBV30 primers with a Cbeta primer, approximately 10 cycles each. TCRdb processed the multiplex PCR reads anew with MiXCR; each CDR3 protein has one entry. The repertoire holds 300,000 to 400,000 distinct CDR3 sequences, with less than 70% as singletons. Unsorted whole blood yielded the blood RNA, and germline DNA was also extracted. Between the trimmed V and J ends, which lost 1 base and 7 bases, there was a span of 10 bases. Germline CDR1 and CDR2: SGHDN and FVKESK. This CDR3 is built from 13 residues.

This clonotype originated in a man in his forties with primary liver carcinoma and hepatitis B virus infection. Sequencing was performed on peripheral blood. The V call is TRBV14, the J call TRBJ2-5; D is uncertain. CDR3 residues: CASSQAAVGTQYF. DNA of the CDR3: TGTGCCAGCAGCCAAGCAGCTGTGGGGACCCAGTACTTC.